This T cell receptor (beta chain) was documented in a study of regulatory T cells in long-lasting Graves disease. Arm-PCR with iRepertoire HTBI primers amplified the CDR3 regions for these TCR beta libraries. Each CDR3 protein gets one entry after TCRdb re-called the multiplex PCR reads with MiXCR. The data show roughly 220,000 distinct CDR3 sequences, with 15% to 20% seen just once and approximately 20% held by the top ten. Whole-study results and caveats: Persistent patients shared more public clonotypes (approximately 2,700) than newly diagnosed patients (about 1,000).

The time point denotes: newly diagnosed GD, antithyroid drugs for less than 3 months. RNA extracted from PBMCs served as the sequencing template. At least ten counts were recorded for this clonotype. Its antigen is currently unknown. With V trimmed by 7 bases and J by 2 bases, 2 bases remained unmatched. Germline CDR1 and CDR2: SQVTM and ANQGSEA. The CDR3 length is 13 residues. Material: peripheral blood mononuclear cells (PBMCs), obtained at new diagnosis, from a patient treated with antithyroid drugs. This chain links TRBV29-1 with TRBJ2-5; 12 bases map to TRBD2. The receptor was isolated from a female donor with Graves disease. CDR3 amino acids: CSASGRDQETQYF. The CDR3, as DNA: TGCAGCGCTAGCGGGAGGGATCAAGAGACCCAGTACTTC.